The clone carrying this T cell receptor (beta chain) has just a few counts. No antigen is known for it. Flow cytometry had shown expanded CD8+CD57+ cells in the patients chosen for sequencing. Blood came from patients not yet given any therapy. The germline V gene encodes CDR1 MNHNS and CDR2 SASEGT. This CDR3 spans 14 amino acids. V lost 1 base to trimming and J lost 2 bases, with 8 bases between them. This specimen belongs to a study of CD8+CD57+ T cells in acquired aplastic anemia. Study-level findings and limits: The study identified 25 to 30 CD8+ CDR3 sequences shared by patients and controls.

TCR beta VDJ and CDR3 profiles were obtained from a genomic DNA template. Using its own MiXCR run on the reads, TCRdb lists one record per CDR3 protein. Among 260,000 or so distinct CDR3 sequences listed, 45% to 50% were seen once. The sequence derives from a human donor with aplastic anemia. The rearrangement joins TRBV6-1 to TRBJ2-5, with no clear D. Sequences were obtained from sorted CD4+, CD8+, or CD8+CD57+ T cells (not recorded which) from PBMCs. The CDR3 DNA reads as TGTGCCAGCAGTGAAGGGCCAGCACAAGAGACCCAGTACTTC. The encoded protein is CASSEGPAQETQYF.